This is a list of T cell receptor beta chains from one sample in a study of cytomegalovirus exposure and HLA in healthy donors. Some clones are missing from TCRdb's copy, which holds only in-frame ones; the method was immunoSEQ multiplex PCR. This table has about 190,000 clones, roughly 77% appearing once. Input material: PBMCs. All receptors derive from a man aged 30 to 39 in good health and CMV-seropositive. Each CDR3 is given with its conserved first and last residue. The D gene is left open where the match is weak. A row's size may be missing; if present it is once, few, many or a size class.

d_call	v_call	clone_size	j_call	cdr3_aa	cdr3_nt
NA	TRBV11-2	NA	TRBJ1-4	CASSPGVGEKLFF	TGTGCCAGCAGCCCCGGGGTCGGTGAAAAACTGTTTTTT
TRBD2	TRBV5-1	NA	TRBJ2-7	CASSPGHLGLAGGGYEQYF	TGCGCCAGCAGCCCAGGACATCTGGGACTAGCGGGAGGAGGTTACGAGCAGTACTTC
NA	TRBV6-5	once	TRBJ1-2	CASRPGQNYGYTF	TGTGCCAGCAGGCCGGGACAAAACTATGGCTACACCTTC
NA	TRBV21-1	NA	TRBJ1-4	CASSSPRRFGGEFATNEKLFF	TGTGCCAGCAGCAGCCCAAGACGATTTGGGGGGGAATTTGCAACTAATGAAAAACTGTTTTTT
NA	TRBV7-2	few	TRBJ1-2	CASSRQSDGYTF	TGTGCCAGCAGCCGACAGAGCGATGGCTACACCTTC
NA	TRBV7-3	NA	TRBJ2-5	CASSFGVQETQYF	TGTGCCAGCAGCTTCGGAGTCCAAGAGACCCAGTACTTC
NA	TRBV21-1	NA	TRBJ2-5	CASSKWGGAFQETQYF	TGTGCCAGCAGCAAATGGGGCGGGGCTTTCCAAGAGACCCAGTACTTC
TRBD1	TRBV29-1	NA	TRBJ2-1	CSGGTGYNEQFF	TGCAGCGGCGGGACAGGGTACAATGAGCAGTTCTTC
NA	TRBV28	NA	TRBJ1-5	CASSPDSTQPQHF	TGTGCCAGCAGTCCGGACAGTACTCAGCCCCAGCATTTT
TRBD2	TRBV6-4	NA	TRBJ2-1	CASSEEGLAVSYNEQFF	TGTGCCAGCAGTGAAGAGGGACTAGCGGTCTCCTACAATGAGCAGTTCTTC
NA	TRBV4-3	NA	TRBJ2-1	CASALGWGDEQFF	TGCGCCAGCGCGTTGGGCTGGGGCGATGAGCAGTTCTTC
TRBD2	TRBV19	NA	TRBJ2-7	CASSSGLAGVVQYF	TGTGCCAGTAGTAGTGGACTAGCGGGAGTTGTGCAGTACTTC
NA	TRBV30	NA	TRBJ1-1	CACSVGNEAFF	TGTGCCTGTTCTGTGGGCAATGAAGCTTTCTTT
NA	TRBV30	NA	TRBJ2-7	CAWSPAYEQYF	TGTGCCTGGAGCCCGGCCTACGAGCAGTACTTC
TRBD2	TRBV19	NA	TRBJ2-3	CASSASTSGGPDTQYF	TGTGCCAGTAGTGCCTCGACTAGCGGGGGACCAGATACGCAGTATTTT
TRBD1	TRBV6-6	NA	TRBJ1-2	CASSQTGDYGYTF	TGTGCCAGCAGCCAAACAGGGGATTATGGCTACACCTTC
NA	TRBV29-1	once	TRBJ2-6	CSPWWGAGANVLTF	TGCAGCCCTTGGTGGGGGGCTGGGGCCAACGTCCTGACTTTC
TRBD2	TRBV9	NA	TRBJ2-1	CASSVGGLAGGPQFF	TGTGCCAGCAGCGTAGGGGGACTAGCGGGGGGCCCACAGTTCTTC
NA	TRBV9	NA	TRBJ1-1	CASSVGSEGAFF	TGTGCCAGCAGCGTGGGTTCTGAGGGCGCTTTCTTT
TRBD1	TRBV29-1	NA	TRBJ2-6	CSVEGTGGSGANVLTF	TGCAGCGTTGAGGGGACAGGGGGCTCTGGGGCCAACGTCCTGACTTTC
NA	TRBV6-1	once	TRBJ1-2	CASSVGGANYGYTF	TGTGCCAGCAGTGTCGGGGGGGCAAACTATGGCTACACCTTC
NA	TRBV29-1	NA	TRBJ1-1	CSVGGEGKAFF	TGCAGCGTAGGAGGGGAAGGCAAAGCTTTCTTT
NA	TRBV11-2	NA	TRBJ2-7	CASSSGVGSYEQYF	TGTGCCAGCAGCTCAGGGGTGGGCTCCTACGAGCAGTACTTC
NA	TRBV16	NA	TRBJ2-2	CASSQTGSGELFF	TGTGCCAGCAGCCAAACAGGGTCCGGGGAGCTGTTTTTT
NA	TRBV7-2	few	TRBJ2-1	CASSRVGAGTPVFF	NA
TRBD1	TRBV29-1	few	TRBJ2-1	CSVTGGSSYNEQFF	TGCAGCGTCACAGGGGGCTCCTCCTACAATGAGCAGTTCTTC
NA	TRBV7-9	NA	TRBJ2-3	CASSLAATDTQYF	TGTGCCAGCAGCTTAGCAGCCACAGATACGCAGTATTTT
NA	TRBV4-3	NA	TRBJ1-5	CASSQERTNNQPQHF	TGCGCCAGCAGCCAAGAGCGAACCAACAATCAGCCCCAGCATTTT
TRBD2	TRBV7-3	NA	TRBJ2-3	CASSSASGTSGRSDTQYF	TGTGCCAGCAGCTCCGCCTCCGGGACTAGCGGGAGGTCAGATACGCAGTATTTT
TRBD1	TRBV19	NA	TRBJ1-3	CASSRPGGPNTIYF	TGTGCCAGTAGTCGGCCAGGGGGCCCGAACACCATATATTTT